Listed here are 11 T cell receptor beta chains from one sample, sequenced in a study of CD8 T cells in ankylosing spondylitis. TCRdb analysed the 5' RACE reads with MiXCR anew, one entry per CDR3 protein. The table records over 100,000 distinct CDR3 sequences, about 6.4% of them present only once. Source material: blood, either unsorted or a sorted T cell fraction (not recorded which). Receptors were obtained from a male donor with ankylosing spondylitis or in good health (not recorded which).

To note about this clonotype: Given a much more abundant clone one base away, this may be a read error. The chain links TRBV3-1 to TRBJ2-1, with 12 bases matching TRBD1. Trimming removed 8 bases from V and 7 bases from J; junction bases left unmatched: 18. The CDR3 is made up of 18 amino acids. Germline V gene sequence: CDR1 LGHDT, CDR2 YNNKEL (reference sequence). The CDR3 bases are TGTGCCAGCTGCCGAGATTTGTCGGGACAGGGGGCGCGTAATGAGCAGTTCTTC. Translating it yields CASCRDLSGQGARNEQFF.

This clonotype was recorded at least ten times. The V gene is TRBV7-9, the J gene TRBJ2-7; 7 nucleotides align to TRBD1. The CDR3 sequence is 13 residues long. The junction had 3 bases not matched to a gene; V was cut back by 6 bases and J by 1 base. Germline V gene data show CDR1 as SEHNR and CDR2 as FQNEAQ (reference sequence). CDR3 coding DNA: TGTGCCAGCAGTTCGGGACAGTCCTACGAGCAGTACTTC. Translated, it gives CASSSGQSYEQYF.

This clonotype was counted at least ten times. The chain uses TRBV5-4 and TRBJ1-1, with 9 bases that match TRBD1. The germline V gene has CDR1 SGHNT and CDR2 YYREEE (reference sequence). The junction had 10 bases not matched to a gene; V was cut back by 3 bases and J by 1 base. The CDR3 sequence is 17 residues long. The CDR3 sequence is CASSSAGTGRWNTEAFF. The CDR3 bases are TGTGCCAGCAGCTCTGCCGGGACAGGGAGGTGGAACACTGAAGCTTTCTTT.

This clonotype was observed at least ten times. The rearrangement uses TRBV5-1 and TRBJ2-7, with TRBD1 matching 7 bases. Germline V CDR1 and CDR2: SGHRS, YFSETQ. This CDR3 has 14 amino acids. The junction had 9 bases not matched to a gene; V was cut back by 4 bases and J by 5 bases. CDR3 in amino acids: CASSVLGGMNEQYF. The CDR3 DNA follows: TGCGCCAGCAGCGTATTAGGGGGCATGAACGAGCAGTACTTC.

Many counts were recorded for this clonotype. V usage is TRBV7-2 and J usage is TRBJ2-2; a possible D gene is TRBD2 (6 bases). Trimming took 0 bases from V and 0 from J, leaving 8 bases between them. Germline values: CDR1 SGHTA, CDR2 FQGNSA. The CDR3 totals 16 residues. CDR3 protein: CASSLAGGANTGELFF. The CDR3 nucleotides read TGTGCCAGCAGCTTAGCAGGCGGGGCGAACACCGGGGAGCTGTTTTTT.

The V call is TRBV5-4, the J call TRBJ2-1; no clear D. The V gene lost 1 base and the J gene lost 3 bases, with 8 bases spanning the gap. Germline CDR1 and CDR2: SGHNT and YYREEE (reference sequence). The CDR3 extends over 14 amino acids. DNA for the CDR3: TGTGCCAGCAGCTTGTTCCGGAACTACAATGAGCAGTTCTTC. This encodes CASSLFRNYNEQFF.

The chain recombines TRBV5-1 with TRBJ2-2; 7 bases fit TRBD1. CDR1 is SGHRS and CDR2 is YFSETQ in the germline V gene. This CDR3 has 15 residues. V shed 3 bases, J shed 4 bases, and the junction held 6 bases outside the gene matches. CDR3: CASSSRAGGTGELFF. CDR3 nucleotide sequence: TGCGCCAGCAGCTCAAGGGCAGGGGGCACCGGGGAGCTGTTTTTT.

In its sample, this clonotype was seen many times. V usage is TRBV12-3 or TRBV12-4 and J usage is TRBJ2-3, with D possibly TRBD2 on 6 matching bases. The CDR3 is 16 residues long. V gave up 5 bases and J gave up 4 bases, with 19 bases separating them. The CDR3 loop is CASSQGLSVTPDTQYF. CDR3 nucleotides: TGTGCCAGCAGTCAAGGACTATCCGTAACCCCAGATACGCAGTATTTT.

This clonotype was seen at least ten times. This chain joins TRBV20-1 and TRBJ2-4, with 8 nucleotides matching TRBD1. Looked up from germline, CDR1 is DFQATT and CDR2 is SNEGSKA (reference sequence). J lost 6 bases, V lost 5 bases, and 6 bases had no gene match. This CDR3 comprises 13 residues. The chain's CDR3 is CSAPTQGGNIQYF. The CDR3 DNA reads TGCAGTGCTCCAACACAGGGGGGAAACATTCAGTACTTC.

This clonotype has at least ten counts. This rearrangement joins TRBV5-1 to TRBJ1-1, with D hard to call. Germline V CDR1 and CDR2: SGHRS, YFSETQ. V was clipped by 4 bases and J by 2 bases, with 9 bases between them. This CDR3 region has 13 residues. The CDR3 loop reads CASSGVGNTEAFF. The CDR3 region has the DNA TGCGCCAGCAGCGGAGTCGGCAACACTGAAGCTTTCTTT.

At least ten counts were recorded for this clonotype. The CDR3 sequence: CASSREQGVGEQYF. The CDR3 coding sequence is TGTGCCAGCAGTAGAGAACAGGGGGTGGGGGAGCAGTACTTC. V and J are TRBV27 and TRBJ2-7; 8 bases fit TRBD1. The CDR3 has 14 residues. Germline V gene sequence: CDR1 MNHEY, CDR2 SMNVEV (reference sequence). J was trimmed by 7 bases and V by 5 bases; bases with no gene match: 10.